What follows describes a single T cell receptor beta chain. Its cognate antigen is unknown. The time point here: late sampling 161 to 241 days after vaccination in a few convalescent patients. This sample stems from a study of vaccination and CD4 T cells after COVID-19. About the research overall: Convalescent donors: six male, four female; seven Caucasian, two Asian, one multiracial, two Hispanic. Samples from a few convalescent patients were taken at day 14 and days 161 to 241 post-vaccination. Study-level results: The study found median SARS-CoV-2-reactive clonotypes rising from about 20 to 38, not significantly.

The CDR3 runs 15 residues. CDR1 and CDR2 (germline): SEHNR, FQNEAQ (reference sequence). With 3 bases clipped from V and 6 bases from J, the junction kept 8 bases outside the gene matches. From the PCR reads, TCRdb called clonotypes with MiXCR, one entry per CDR3 protein. The sample lists over 25,000 distinct CDR3 sequences; 50% were seen once. The sequence came from a human donor who had recovered from COVID-19. The material was CD4+ T cells from blood, obtained about 7 months after SARS-CoV-2 vaccination. This sequence joins TRBV7-9 and TRBJ2-7, with 10 bases fitting TRBD1. CDR3 region: CASSFGTGDSGEQYF. CDR3 bases: TGTGCCAGCAGCTTCGGGACAGGGGACTCGGGCGAGCAGTACTTC.